These 16 T cell receptor beta chains were sequenced from one sample in a study of T cells after yellow fever vaccination. TCRdb reprocessed the 5' RACE reads with MiXCR, giving one entry per CDR3 protein. The repertoire holds hundreds of thousands of distinct CDR3 sequences, with about 14% as singletons. The starting material was PBMCs, obtained on the day of the yellow fever booster vaccination. The receptors originated from a man aged 25 to 40 who received the YFV17D yellow fever vaccine.

V is TRBV7-9 and J is TRBJ2-3; the match to TRBD2 covers 7 bases. The CDR3 loop spans 17 amino acids. Germline V CDR1 and CDR2: SEHNR, FQNEAQ (reference sequence). V shed 4 bases, J shed 0 bases, and the junction held 10 bases outside the gene matches. The CDR3 coding sequence is TGTGCCAGCAGCTCCCGACTAGCACTAACTAGCACAGATACGCAGTATTTT. It is translated as CASSSRLALTSTDTQYF.

The sample holds a few counts of this clonotype. The genes are TRBV18 and TRBJ2-7; possibly TRBD2 for D (6 bases). CDR1 is KGHSH, CDR2 LQKENI, per germline. The CDR3 has 14 residues. Deletions cut 3 bases from V and 5 bases from J, with 14 bases between. CDR3 bases: TGTGCCAGCTCACCTCCGACTAGACGAGACGAGCAGTACTTC. This sequence encodes CASSPPTRRDEQYF.

This clonotype was seen a few times. The V gene is TRBV19, the J gene TRBJ2-5; D may be TRBD1 or TRBD2 (5 bases each). V was shortened by 1 base and J by 5 bases, with 14 bases between the two germline ends. Germline V lookup: CDR1 LNHDA, CDR2 SQIVND (reference sequence). The CDR3 covers 15 residues. DNA of the CDR3: TGTGCCAGTAGTATAGTTCCGGGGCGGAAGGAGACCCAGTACTTC. Encoded protein: CASSIVPGRKETQYF.

This clonotype was found a few times. V gene TRBV29-1 combines with J gene TRBJ2-7; perhaps TRBD1 as D (5 bases). The CDR3 is 11 amino acids. Trimming pared 8 bases from V and 2 bases from J, leaving 10 bases between. Germline V gene data show CDR1 as SQVTM and CDR2 as ANQGSEA. The DNA of the CDR3 is TGCAGCAAAGACAGTCCCTACGAGCAGTACTTC. Translated, it gives CSKDSPYEQYF.

The chain joins TRBV7-6 to TRBJ2-1; 11 positions match TRBD2. The CDR3 is 17 residues long. The ends lost 5 bases at V and 9 bases at J; junction bases unmatched: 15. Germline loops: CDR1 SGHVS, CDR2 FNYEAQ. The CDR3 sequence is CASSPPPGTSGQSEQFF. CDR3 bases: TGTGCCAGCAGCCCCCCCCCCGGGACTAGCGGTCAGAGTGAGCAGTTCTTC.

A few counts support this clonotype. The CDR3 region has the DNA TGTGCCAGCAGCGGGACGAATGGCTTTGAAGCTTTCTTT. Its translation is CASSGTNGFEAFF. The rearrangement uses TRBV28 and TRBJ1-1; weak D call: TRBD1 (5 bases). Germline CDR1 and CDR2: MDHEN and SYDVKM. This CDR3 has 13 amino acids. With 6 bases removed from V and 7 bases from J, the gap between germline ends came to 15 bases.

There are a few counts of this clonotype. This rearrangement joins TRBV29-1 to TRBJ2-6, with unresolved D. Trimming left V 7 bases short and J 2 bases short, with 12 bases between. CDR1 SQVTM and CDR2 ANQGSEA come from the germline V gene. This CDR3 is 14 amino acids long. CDR3 sequence: CSASGVPGANVLTF. The CDR3, as DNA: TGCAGCGCTTCTGGGGTGCCTGGGGCCAACGTCCTGACTTTC. Using reference TRBV29-1 and TRBJ2-6 for the parts outside the CDR3, the full variable domain is SAVISQKPSRDICQRGTSLTIQCQVDSQVTMMFWYRQQPGQSLTLIATANQGSEATYESGFVIDKFPISRPNLTFSTLTVSNMSPEDSSIYLCSASGVPGANVLTFGAGSRLTVL.

This clonotype was seen repeatedly, ten times or more. This chain links TRBV6-6 with TRBJ2-7; TRBD2 is a possible D gene (7 bases). Between the trimmed V and J ends, which lost 9 bases and 4 bases, there was a span of 10 bases. Germline CDR1 MNHNY, CDR2 SVGAGI (reference sequence). The CDR3 totals 11 residues. As DNA, the CDR3 is TGTGCCAGTGGGGGGGCTTACGAGCAGTACTTC. Protein: CASGGAYEQYF.

This rearrangement joins TRBV20-1 to TRBJ2-7; perhaps TRBD1 as D (5 bases). The CDR3 runs 14 residues. Germline V CDR1 and CDR2: DFQATT, SNEGSKA (reference sequence). V dropped 0 bases and J dropped 6 bases, with 15 bases sitting between them. CDR3 region: CSAREPGSLTEQYF. The CDR3 nucleotides are TGCAGTGCTAGAGAACCAGGGTCCTTAACCGAGCAGTACTTC.

This clonotype showed up just a few times. The chain links TRBV11-2 to TRBJ2-7, with D perhaps TRBD1 (5 bases). Germline V gene data show CDR1 as SGHAT and CDR2 as FQNNGV. Trimming cost V 8 bases and J 2 bases, with 13 bases left between them. The CDR3 is 13 amino acids. CDR3 sequence (DNA): TGTGCCAGCGGCTACGACAGTGCCTACGAGCAGTACTTC. Its protein is CASGYDSAYEQYF.

This clonotype was observed a handful of times. The CDR3 DNA reads as TGTGCCAGCAGCGTAGGGGCCAGTGAGCAGTACTTC. Translation: CASSVGASEQYF. The chain combines TRBV7-2 with TRBJ2-7, with D possibly matching TRBD1 (5 bases). CDR1 is SGHTA and CDR2 is FQGNSA in the germline V gene. CDR3 length: 12 residues. V lost 5 bases and J 7 bases, leaving 12 bases between the germline ends.

The J gene is TRBJ1-3, the V gene TRBV29-1; a weak D match, TRBD1 (5 bases). Germline CDR1 reads SQVTM; CDR2 reads ANQGSEA. The CDR3 is 14 amino acids. Trimming stripped 6 bases from V and 4 bases from J, with 16 bases between. CDR3 bases: TGCAGCGTGAAACAGGACGGAATAGGAAACACCATATATTTT. It yields the protein CSVKQDGIGNTIYF.

There are a few counts of this clonotype. The chain joins TRBV12-3 or TRBV12-4 to TRBJ2-1; D may be TRBD2 (5 bases). V was pared by 5 bases and J by 9 bases, with 11 bases between. This CDR3 is built from 12 residues. Written as DNA, the CDR3 is TGTGCCAGCAGTCCACTAGTATTTGAGCAGTTCTTC. Encoded protein: CASSPLVFEQFF.

The rearrangement links TRBV12-3 or TRBV12-4 to TRBJ1-4, with 7 positions matching TRBD1. V was pared by 3 bases and J by 3 bases, with 4 bases of the junction left unmatched. This CDR3 is 15 amino acids long. This CDR3 reads CASSLTGRPNEKLFF. The CDR3 region has the DNA TGTGCCAGCAGTTTGACAGGGCGACCTAATGAAAAACTGTTTTTT.

This clonotype came up a few times. The V and J genes are TRBV30 and TRBJ2-7; no firm D call. The V and J ends lost 4 bases and 2 bases respectively, with 9 bases between them. In germline, CDR1 is GTSNPN, CDR2 SVGIG (reference sequence). CDR3 length: 12 residues. The CDR3 DNA sequence: TGTGCCTGGACAACAGACACCTACGAGCAGTACTTC. Translated: CAWTTDTYEQYF.

The chain is built from TRBV6-6 and TRBJ1-1; possibly TRBD1 for D (5 bases). The V gene lost 5 bases and the J gene lost 7 bases, with 14 bases spanning the gap. CDR3 length: 13 amino acids. The germline V gene has CDR1 MNHNY and CDR2 SVGAGI (reference sequence). This chain's CDR3 is CASSPRQTLEAFF. CDR3 DNA: TGTGCCAGCAGTCCGAGACAGACGCTTGAAGCTTTCTTT.